Sequencing of this TCR beta chain was carried out in a study of blood T cell repertoires in COVID-19. Study background: Italy, Spain and the United States were the sources of the convalescent and acute COVID-19 samples. T cells, B-cell-depleted T cells, or PBMCs provided the cDNA or gDNA that served as material.

The V segment lost 5 bases and the J segment 7 bases; nucleotides outside the gene matches: 3. The CDR3 covers 14 residues. Germline CDR1 KGHSH, CDR2 LQKENI. Per the study methods: Amplification with reference gene primers provided the estimates of nucleated cell counts. Method: immunoSEQ multiplex PCR; TCRdb's copy keeps in-frame clones and lacks some. The V and J calls and clone size were taken over from that table, and D and trimming were inferred from the DNA. The sample yields 150,000 to 200,000 clones, 76% seen once. The clonotype comes from a woman aged 45 to 65 with acute COVID-19. The chain is built from TRBV18 and TRBJ1-4; 11 bases map to TRBD1. Sequences were obtained from PBMCs or T cells enriched from blood (not recorded which). The CDR3 here is CASSTGTGGEKLFF. The CDR3 nucleotides are TGTGCCAGCTCAACCGGGACAGGGGGTGAAAAACTGTTTTTT.